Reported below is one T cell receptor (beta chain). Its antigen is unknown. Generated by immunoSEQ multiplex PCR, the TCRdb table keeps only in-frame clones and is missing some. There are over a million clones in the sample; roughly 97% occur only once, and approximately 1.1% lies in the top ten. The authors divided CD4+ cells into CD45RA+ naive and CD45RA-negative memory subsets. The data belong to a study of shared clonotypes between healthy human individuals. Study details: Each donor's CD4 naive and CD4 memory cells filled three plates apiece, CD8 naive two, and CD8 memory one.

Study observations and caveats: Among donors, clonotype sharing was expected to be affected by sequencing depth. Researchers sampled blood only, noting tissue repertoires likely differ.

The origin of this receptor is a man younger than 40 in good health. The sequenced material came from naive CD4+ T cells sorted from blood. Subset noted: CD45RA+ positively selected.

In DNA form, the CDR3 reads TGTGCCAGGGGGACTAGCGGGACGGCGACCTCTAACACCGGGGAGCTGTTTTTT. It yields the protein CARGTSGTATSNTGELFF. The chain is built from TRBV5-8 and TRBJ2-2, with TRBD2 matching over 13 bases. Germline V lookup: CDR1 SGHTS, CDR2 YDEGEE. With 8 bases clipped from V and 2 bases from J, the junction kept 12 bases outside the gene matches. The CDR3 has 18 amino acids.